Listed here are 9 T cell receptor beta chains from one sample, sequenced in a study of cytomegalovirus exposure and HLA in healthy donors. The PCR used 60 Vbeta and 13 Jbeta primers. Profiled with immunoSEQ multiplex PCR; TCRdb holds only in-frame clones, not every one. The data hold roughly 180,000 clones, with approximately 81% observed a single time. The source material was PBMCs. These receptors came from a female donor in good health and CMV-seronegative.

The gene calls are TRBV6-5 and TRBJ2-3, with 7 nucleotides matching TRBD2. V dropped 6 bases and J dropped 5; count of bases not matched to a gene: 8. Germline V gene sequence: CDR1 MNHEY, CDR2 SVGAGI. The CDR3 is 14 residues long. This chain's CDR3 is CASRRFGEGDTQYF. The CDR3 nucleotides read TGTGCCAGCAGAAGATTCGGGGAGGGAGATACGCAGTATTTT.

The chain uses TRBV13 and TRBJ1-2; D gene unclear. The ends were cut back, 3 bases at V and 2 bases at J, with 19 bases in the middle. The CDR3 runs to 17 residues. CDR1 is PRHDT and CDR2 is FYEKMQ in the germline V gene (reference sequence). In DNA form, the CDR3 reads TGTGCCAGCAGCTTGCGAAAATGGGCCCCCGGCAACTATGGCTACACCTTC. This sequence encodes CASSLRKWAPGNYGYTF.

The rearrangement links TRBV28 to TRBJ1-3; 8 bases are a match to TRBD1. CDR3 size: 17 residues. The V and J ends lost 6 bases and 3 bases, in that order; junction bases with no gene match: 13. In germline, CDR1 is MDHEN, CDR2 SYDVKM. Written as DNA, the CDR3 is TGTGCCAGCAGCCCTTCAGGACAGGGATGGGGTGGAAACACCATATATTTT. Protein: CASSPSGQGWGGNTIYF.

As for this clone: Relative to the germline gene, one junction end is altered; a read error may explain this. This chain uses TRBV7-9 with TRBJ1-1; D gene uncertain. From germline, CDR1 is SEHNR and CDR2 FQNEAQ (reference sequence). The CDR3 spans 13 residues. CDR3 loop: CASSLVGGALAVF. The CDR3 nucleotides are TGTGCCAGCAGCTTAGTTGGTGGAGCCTTGGCGGTTTTT.

The chain employs TRBV27 and TRBJ1-2; TRBD1 aligns across 10 bases. CDR3 size: 17 residues. Germline CDR1 and CDR2: MNHEY and SMNVEV (reference sequence). Losses at the gene ends were 4 bases for V and 2 bases for J; bases not matched to a gene: 10. CDR3 residues: CASSSSRDRGKNYGYTF. CDR3 sequence (DNA): TGTGCCAGCAGTTCGTCCCGGGACAGGGGCAAGAACTATGGCTACACCTTC.

This clone was seen just once. CDR3 DNA sequence: TGTGCCAGCAGCTTAGAAGGGTCAGGGAACTATGGCTACACCTTC. Protein product: CASSLEGSGNYGYTF. The V gene is TRBV11-2, the J gene TRBJ1-2; possible D gene TRBD1, 5 bases. The CDR3 consists of 15 residues. V was clipped by 0 bases and J by 2 bases, with 10 bases between them. Per germline, CDR1 SGHAT and CDR2 FQNNGV.

In this sample, this clone turned up a few times. The gene calls are TRBV6-5 and TRBJ1-1, with 9 bases fitting TRBD1. Germline V gene sequence: CDR1 MNHEY, CDR2 SVGAGI. CDR3 size: 14 residues. V lost 8 bases and J lost 4; bases outside the gene matches: 8. DNA of the CDR3: TGTGCCAGCGGTGGTTGGGACAGGGTCACTGAAGCTTTCTTT. Its protein product is CASGGWDRVTEAFF.

The V and J genes are TRBV2 and TRBJ2-7; 9 nucleotides align to TRBD1. The junction had 5 bases not matched to a gene; V was cut back by 6 bases and J by 2 bases. CDR1 and CDR2 from the germline V gene are SNHLY and FYNNEI. The CDR3 consists of 14 residues. In nucleotides, the CDR3 is TGTGCCAGCAGGTACAGGGGGCGGCCCTACGAGCAGTACTTC. It yields the protein CASRYRGRPYEQYF.

The chain combines TRBV12-5 with TRBJ1-6, with 7 bases fitting TRBD1. The CDR3 extends over 15 amino acids. In germline, CDR1 is LGHNT, CDR2 FRNRAP. The V and J ends lost 9 bases and 7 bases, in that order; junction bases with no gene match: 12. The CDR3 loop reads CASNDPGQLNSPLHF. CDR3 DNA sequence: TGTGCTAGCAATGACCCGGGACAGTTGAATTCACCCCTCCACTTT.